This T cell receptor (beta chain) was obtained from a study of blood T cells in healthy people across ages. In germline, CDR1 is SGDLS, CDR2 YYNGEE. This CDR3 contains 15 residues. The V end was cut by 6 bases, the J end by 2 bases, with 16 bases between. For the second PCR, which ran for 7 to 11 cycles, a sample-barcoded 5' primer and a J-beta primer mix were used. A template-switch adaptor that had 12 random nucleotides put a tag on each cDNA molecule. CDR3-containing paired-end reads numbering at least 2.5 million came from each sample. In TCRdb, the 5' RACE reads were re-called with MiXCR into one record per CDR3 protein. This sample has around 1.5 million distinct CDR3 sequences; roughly 32% occur once, and the top ten carry over 9%. Overall study results and limits: Observed TCR beta diversity per million T cells went down as age went up. This fall followed a roughly linear course with age.

This clonotype was seen a few times. Its antigen is unknown. Input material: blood. The chain recombines TRBV9 with TRBJ2-3; D is perhaps TRBD2 (6 bases). This TCR was sampled from a woman under 40 in good health. The CDR3 DNA follows: TGTGCCAGCAACTCCGGGACTTACGCCACAGATACGCAGTATTTT. It codes for CASNSGTYATDTQYF.